The 18 T cell receptor beta chains below come from one sample, sequenced in a study of beta chain features in type 1 diabetes (dated by TCRdb to the late 2010s). General findings and caveats noted by the study authors: In all four CD4+ subsets, TCRB CDR3 length was moderately but significantly shorter in type 1 diabetes patients.

To prepare the library, the immunoSEQ multiplex PCR assay was applied. The High Capacity cDNA Reverse Transcription Kit was used to reverse transcribe all of the isolated RNA, meaning that expressed TCRB transcripts were what got sequenced. The table was pulled from immuneACCESS by TCRdb, which kept in-frame rearrangements only. Such tables lose some clones; where checked, under half of the loss comes from unresolved V genes, and the rest has no known cause. Counted in this sample were about 370,000 clones; over 9% of them appeared once. Of the sample, 0.55% to 0.75% is held by the ten largest clones. Their antigens remain unidentified. Sample: central memory CD4+ T cells from blood. The receptors come from a man aged 30 to 45 with type 1 diabetes.

A few counts support this clone. The chain couples TRBV7-2 to TRBJ1-1; perhaps TRBD1 as D (6 bases). Trimming took 5 bases from V and 5 from J, leaving 18 bases between them. Germline CDR1 reads SGHTA; CDR2 reads FQGNSA. The CDR3 spans 15 residues. The CDR3 here is CASSKRTASGTEAFF. As DNA, the CDR3 is TGTGCCAGCAGCAAACGGACAGCATCTGGGACTGAAGCTTTCTTT.

This clone was seen a few times. The CDR3 nucleotides read TGTGCCAGCAGCCTAAGACAGGGACAGGGATTGTCTACCCTCCACTTT. Its protein is CASSLRQGQGLSTLHF. The rearrangement joins TRBV5-4 to TRBJ1-6, with 9 positions matching TRBD1. CDR3 size: 16 residues. Trimming removed 4 bases from V and 14 bases from J; junction bases left unmatched: 16. Germline CDR1 SGHNT, CDR2 YYREEE (reference sequence).

This clone came up many times. V and J are TRBV5-6 and TRBJ2-5; TRBD1 agrees at 12 bases. V lost 3 bases and J lost 5; bases outside the gene matches: 2. The CDR3 sequence is 14 residues long. Per germline, CDR1 SGHDT and CDR2 YYEEEE. The CDR3 loop reads CASSSGQGAETQYF. The CDR3 bases are TGTGCCAGCAGCTCGGGACAGGGGGCCGAGACCCAGTACTTC.

This clone has at least ten counts. CDR3 protein: CASSPQALGGYTF. In DNA, the CDR3 is TGCGCCAGCAGCCCCCAGGCCCTGGGCGGCTACACCTTC. The chain employs TRBV4-3 and TRBJ1-2; D is unresolved. The CDR3 sequence is 13 residues long. With 4 bases removed from V and 8 bases from J, the gap between germline ends came to 14 bases. Germline loops: CDR1 LGHNA, CDR2 YSLEER.

This clone was found a few times. The chain has TRBV12-2 and TRBJ2-1; the D call TRBD1 from the table was never checked on the DNA. TRBV12-2 is recorded as a pseudogene. There are 16 residues in the CDR3. DNA for the CDR3: TGTGCAAGTCGCTTAGTAATGGAACAGGAGCTCTATGAGCAGTTCTTC. Translating gives CASRLVMEQELYEQFF.

This chain links TRBV5-4 with TRBJ2-2; D unclear. The CDR3 covers 15 residues. V shed 0 bases and J shed 3 bases, with 9 bases lying between them. Germline CDR1 and CDR2: SGHNT and YYREEE (reference sequence). The CDR3 here is CASSLAYVDTGELFF. The CDR3 region has the DNA TGTGCCAGCAGCTTGGCCTACGTCGACACCGGGGAGCTGTTTTTT.

The V and J genes are TRBV18 and TRBJ2-2; no clear D. The germline V gene encodes CDR1 KGHSH and CDR2 LQKENI. The V and J ends lost 10 bases and 2 bases respectively, with 11 bases between them. The CDR3 is 13 amino acids. DNA of the CDR3: TGTGCCACCTCGTGGGTAAACACCGGGGAGCTGTTTTTT. Translating gives CATSWVNTGELFF.

This sequence joins TRBV29-1 and TRBJ2-3; tentatively, D is TRBD1 (6 bases). The CDR3 consists of 14 residues. The germline V gene encodes CDR1 SQVTM and CDR2 ANQGSEA. V was trimmed by 7 bases and J by 8 bases, leaving 22 bases between them. The CDR3 DNA is TGCAGCGGTACTGCCACCGGGACAAGTGTTACGCAGTATTTT. Translation gives CSGTATGTSVTQYF.

This clone has just a few counts. The chain links TRBV2 to TRBJ1-4; D is uncertain. V lost 8 bases, J lost 5 bases, and 15 bases lay in between. The V gene's germline CDR1 is SNHLY and CDR2 FYNNEI. The CDR3 loop spans 14 amino acids. The CDR3 sequence is CASGDRLGNEKLFF. CDR3 nucleotide sequence: TGTGCCAGCGGGGATCGTCTTGGGAATGAAAAACTGTTTTTT.

This clone was detected a few times. This chain links TRBV27 with TRBJ2-7; no reliable D call. V shed 0 bases and J shed 3 bases, with 9 bases lying between them. The CDR3 has 14 amino acids. Per germline, CDR1 MNHEY and CDR2 SMNVEV (reference sequence). This CDR3 reads CASSLSPQSYEQYF. The CDR3 DNA follows: TGTGCCAGCAGTTTATCGCCCCAGAGCTACGAGCAGTACTTC.

This clone was counted a few times. The chain carries TRBV5-1 and TRBJ2-1; 8 bases agree with TRBD2. The CDR3 runs to 14 residues. Germline V gives CDR1 SGHRS, CDR2 YFSETQ. The V segment lost 4 bases and the J segment 6 bases; nucleotides outside the gene matches: 6. CDR3 in DNA: TGCGCCAGCAGCCCCCGGGAGGGCGGCAATGAGCAGTTCTTC. This encodes CASSPREGGNEQFF.

A few counts support this clone. The chain joins TRBV5-4 to TRBJ2-5; no definite D call. Germline V gene sequence: CDR1 SGHNT, CDR2 YYREEE (reference sequence). Trimming stripped 3 bases from V and 3 bases from J, with 21 bases between. The CDR3 has 17 residues. CDR3 amino acids: CASSWGSVSGPEETQYF. The DNA for the CDR3 is TGTGCCAGCAGCTGGGGTTCGGTGTCTGGACCTGAAGAGACCCAGTACTTC.

The chain couples TRBV11-3 to TRBJ2-2; TRBD1 matches 8 bases. The ends lost 5 bases at V and 7 bases at J; junction bases unmatched: 9. Germline assignment: CDR1 SGHNT and CDR2 YENEEA. The CDR3 totals 15 residues. CDR3 DNA: TGTGCCAGCAGCACCCGGACAGGGAATCACGGGGAGCTGTTTTTT. Residues: CASSTRTGNHGELFF.

This clone was picked up many times. The V call is TRBV18, the J call TRBJ2-2, with a tentative D call TRBD2 (5 bases). Trimming left V 8 bases short and J 1 base short, with 17 bases between. Germline assignment: CDR1 KGHSH and CDR2 LQKENI. CDR3 length: 16 residues. The CDR3 reads CASATSGGWNTGELFF. CDR3 nucleotides: TGTGCCAGCGCCACATCCGGAGGTTGGAACACCGGGGAGCTGTTTTTT.

This clone was counted at least ten times. The DNA of the CDR3 is TGTGCCAGCAGCTTAGTCCCCAATGAGCAGTTCTTC. This gives the protein CASSLVPNEQFF. The chain has TRBV11-2 and TRBJ2-1, with D uncertain. This CDR3 region has 12 residues. From germline, CDR1 is SGHAT and CDR2 FQNNGV. Trimming removed 1 base from V and 6 bases from J, with 4 bases in between.

The CDR3 DNA reads as TGTGCCAGCGCCGGCACTGGACAGGGAAACACCATATATTTT. As protein: CASAGTGQGNTIYF. V is TRBV18 and J is TRBJ1-3; TRBD1 is a possible D gene (6 bases). The CDR3 totals 14 residues. Trimming took 8 bases from V and 4 from J, leaving 15 bases between them. Germline assignment: CDR1 KGHSH and CDR2 LQKENI. The entire variable domain, with the rest obtained from reference TRBV18 and TRBJ1-3, is as follows: NAGVMQNPRHLVRRRGQEARLRCSPMKGHSHVYWYRQLPEEGLKFMVYLQKENIIDESGMPKERFSAEFPKEGPSILRIQQVVRGDSAAYFCASAGTGQGNTIYFGEGSWLTVV.

The V gene is TRBV29-1, the J gene TRBJ1-2; TRBD1 might be the D (5 bases). Trimming removed 7 bases at V and 6 bases at J, with 21 bases between. The CDR3 totals 14 residues. CDR1 and CDR2 from the germline V gene are SQVTM and ANQGSEA. CDR3 in amino acids: CSGRQGGGFDGYTF. The CDR3 DNA reads TGCAGCGGGCGACAAGGTGGGGGTTTTGATGGCTACACCTTC. Filled out from reference TRBV29-1 and TRBJ1-2, the complete variable domain reads SAVISQKPSRDICQRGTSLTIQCQVDSQVTMMFWYRQQPGQSLTLIATANQGSEATYESGFVIDKFPISRPNLTFSTLTVSNMSPEDSSIYLCSGRQGGGFDGYTFGSGTRLTVV.

The chain uses TRBV28 and TRBJ1-2, with D tentatively TRBD1 (6 bases). V was clipped by 8 bases and J by 4 bases, with 26 bases between them. Germline V gene sequence: CDR1 MDHEN, CDR2 SYDVKM. The CDR3 runs to 17 residues. CDR3 bases: TGTGCCAGCTTGACCCCCCTAAGCGGGGGGCGTAGCTATGGCTACACCTTC. Protein sequence: CASLTPLSGGRSYGYTF.